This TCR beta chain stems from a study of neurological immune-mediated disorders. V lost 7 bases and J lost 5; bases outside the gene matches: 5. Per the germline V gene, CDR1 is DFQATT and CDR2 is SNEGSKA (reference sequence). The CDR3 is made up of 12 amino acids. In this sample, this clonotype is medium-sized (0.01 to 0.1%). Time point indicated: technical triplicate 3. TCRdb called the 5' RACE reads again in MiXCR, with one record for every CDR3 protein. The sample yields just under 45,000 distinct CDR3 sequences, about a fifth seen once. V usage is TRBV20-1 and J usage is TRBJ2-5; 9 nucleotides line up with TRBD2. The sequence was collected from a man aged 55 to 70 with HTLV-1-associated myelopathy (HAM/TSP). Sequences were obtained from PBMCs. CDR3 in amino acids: CSVQSGRETQYF. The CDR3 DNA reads TGCAGTGTCCAAAGCGGGAGGGAGACCCAGTACTTC.